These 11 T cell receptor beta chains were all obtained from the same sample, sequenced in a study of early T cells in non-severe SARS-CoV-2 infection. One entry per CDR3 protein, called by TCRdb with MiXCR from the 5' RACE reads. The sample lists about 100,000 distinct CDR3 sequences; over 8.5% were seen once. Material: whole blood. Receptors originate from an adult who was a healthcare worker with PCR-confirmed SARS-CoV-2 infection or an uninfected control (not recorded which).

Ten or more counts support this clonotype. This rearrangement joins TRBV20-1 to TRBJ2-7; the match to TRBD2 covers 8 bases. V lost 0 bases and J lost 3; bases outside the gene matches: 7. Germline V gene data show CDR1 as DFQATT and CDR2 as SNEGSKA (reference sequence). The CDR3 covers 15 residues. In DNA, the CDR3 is TGCAGTGCTAGAGATCGGGCGGGGGGCAACTACGAGCAGTACTTC. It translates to CSARDRAGGNYEQYF.

The CDR3 reads CASSFQGAQRETQYF. The CDR3 DNA reads TGTGCCAGCAGCTTCCAGGGGGCGCAACGGGAGACCCAGTACTTC. This chain uses TRBV7-2 with TRBJ2-5; 8 nucleotides match TRBD1. This CDR3 has 15 amino acids. V gave up 3 bases and J gave up 5 bases; unmatched junction bases: 8. CDR1 is SGHTA and CDR2 is FQGNSA in the germline V gene.

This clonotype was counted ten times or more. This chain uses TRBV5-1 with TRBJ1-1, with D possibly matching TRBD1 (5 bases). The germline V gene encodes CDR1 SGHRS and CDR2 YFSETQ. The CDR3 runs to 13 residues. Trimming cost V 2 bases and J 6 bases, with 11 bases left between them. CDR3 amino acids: CASSFGGTAEAFF. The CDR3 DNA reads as TGCGCCAGCAGCTTTGGGGGAACGGCTGAAGCTTTCTTT.

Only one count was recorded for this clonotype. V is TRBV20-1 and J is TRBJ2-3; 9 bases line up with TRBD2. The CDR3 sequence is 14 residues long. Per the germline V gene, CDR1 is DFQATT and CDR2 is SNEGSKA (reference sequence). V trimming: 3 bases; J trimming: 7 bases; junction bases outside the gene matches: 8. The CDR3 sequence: CSASRDSGSNTQYF. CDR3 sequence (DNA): TGCAGTGCTAGTAGGGATAGCGGGAGCAATACGCAGTATTTT.

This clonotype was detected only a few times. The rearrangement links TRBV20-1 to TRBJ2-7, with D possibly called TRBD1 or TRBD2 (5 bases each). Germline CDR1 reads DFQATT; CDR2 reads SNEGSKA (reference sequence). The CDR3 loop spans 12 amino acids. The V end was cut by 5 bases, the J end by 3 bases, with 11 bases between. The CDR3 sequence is CSACRDGYEQYF. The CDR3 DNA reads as TGCAGTGCTTGCCGGGACGGCTACGAGCAGTACTTC.

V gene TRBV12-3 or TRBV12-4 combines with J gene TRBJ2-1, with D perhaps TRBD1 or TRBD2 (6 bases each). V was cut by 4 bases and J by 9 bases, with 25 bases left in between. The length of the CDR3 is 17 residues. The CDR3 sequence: CASSSRSMRVGGSEQFF. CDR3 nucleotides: TGTGCCAGCAGTTCTCGATCCATGCGGGTAGGGGGGAGTGAGCAGTTCTTC.

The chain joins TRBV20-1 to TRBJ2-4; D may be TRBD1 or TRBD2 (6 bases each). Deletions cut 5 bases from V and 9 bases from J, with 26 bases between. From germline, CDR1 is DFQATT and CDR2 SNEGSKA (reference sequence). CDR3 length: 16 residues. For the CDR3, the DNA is TGCAGTGCTGACCGCTTTATCCACAGGGAGGTACCCATTCAGTACTTC. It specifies CSADRFIHREVPIQYF.

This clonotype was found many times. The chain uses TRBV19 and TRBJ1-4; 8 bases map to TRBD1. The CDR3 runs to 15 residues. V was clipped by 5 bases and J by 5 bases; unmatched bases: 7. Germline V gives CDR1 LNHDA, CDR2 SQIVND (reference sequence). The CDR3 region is CASSLQGDKNEKLFF. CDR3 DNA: TGTGCCAGTAGTCTACAGGGGGACAAAAATGAAAAACTGTTTTTT. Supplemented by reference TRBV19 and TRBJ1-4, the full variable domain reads DGGITQSPKYLFRKEGQNVTLSCEQNLNHDAMYWYRQDPGQGLRLIYYSQIVNDFQKGDIAEGYSVSREKKESFPLTVTSAQKNPTAFYLCASSLQGDKNEKLFFGSGTQLSVL.

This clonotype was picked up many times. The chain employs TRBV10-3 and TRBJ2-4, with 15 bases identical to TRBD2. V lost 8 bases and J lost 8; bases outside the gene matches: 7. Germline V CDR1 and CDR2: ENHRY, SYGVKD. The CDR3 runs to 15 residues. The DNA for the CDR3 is TGTGCCATCTCCAGGACTAGCGGGAGGGAGGACATTCAGTACTTC. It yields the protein CAISRTSGREDIQYF.

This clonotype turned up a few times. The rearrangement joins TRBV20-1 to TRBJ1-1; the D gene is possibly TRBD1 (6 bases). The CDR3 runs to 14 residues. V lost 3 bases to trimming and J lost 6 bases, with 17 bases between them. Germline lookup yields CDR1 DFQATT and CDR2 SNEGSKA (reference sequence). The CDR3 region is CSASLGGNRAEAFF. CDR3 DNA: TGCAGTGCTAGTTTGGGCGGGAACAGGGCTGAAGCTTTCTTT.

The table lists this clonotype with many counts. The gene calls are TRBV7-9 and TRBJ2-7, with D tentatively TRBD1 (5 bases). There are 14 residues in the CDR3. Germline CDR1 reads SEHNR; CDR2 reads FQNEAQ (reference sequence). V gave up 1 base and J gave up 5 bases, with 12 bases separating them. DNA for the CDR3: TGTGCCAGCAGCTTAGGTGCAGGGATTGACGAGCAGTACTTC. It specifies CASSLGAGIDEQYF.